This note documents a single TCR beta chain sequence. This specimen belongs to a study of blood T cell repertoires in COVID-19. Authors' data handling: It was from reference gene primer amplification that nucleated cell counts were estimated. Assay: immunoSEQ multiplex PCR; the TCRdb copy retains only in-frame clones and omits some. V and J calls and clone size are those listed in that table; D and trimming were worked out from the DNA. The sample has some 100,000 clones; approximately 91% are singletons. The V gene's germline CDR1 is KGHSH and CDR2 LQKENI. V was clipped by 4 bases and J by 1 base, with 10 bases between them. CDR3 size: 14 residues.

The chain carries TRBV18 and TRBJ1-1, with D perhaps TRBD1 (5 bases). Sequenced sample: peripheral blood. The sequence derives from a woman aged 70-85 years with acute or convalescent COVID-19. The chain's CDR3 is CASSLGLQNTEAFF. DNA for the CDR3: TGTGCCAGCTCACTGGGACTCCAGAACACTGAAGCTTTCTTT.